The source of this TCR beta chain is a study of identical twins. CDR3 length equals 17 residues. Germline assignment: CDR1 LNHNV and CDR2 YYDKDF (reference sequence). After removal of 1 base from V and 12 bases from J, the junction contained 14 bases not matched to a gene. TCRdb ran MiXCR on the 5' RACE reads and lists one entry per CDR3 protein. The profile shows 400,000 to 650,000 distinct CDR3 sequences, roughly a fifth of them singletons. This sample was also put to use in a study of T cells expressing NK-cell markers.

Input material: CD4+ T cells sorted from blood. The chain employs TRBV15 and TRBJ2-1; 11 bases agree with TRBD2. The clonotype comes from a woman under 30 in good health. The CDR3 sequence is CATSRGKGVAGGPGQFF. The CDR3 DNA reads TGTGCCACCAGCAGAGGAAAAGGGGTAGCGGGGGGGCCGGGGCAGTTCTTC.